The 19 T cell receptor beta chains listed next were all sequenced from one sample in a study of blood T cell repertoires in COVID-19. TCRdb keeps only in-frame clones here, not all; method: immunoSEQ multiplex PCR. The data hold tens of thousands of clones, with about three quarters observed a single time. Sequencing was done on a sample of peripheral blood. The receptors originated from a human donor in a cohort sampled during active COVID-19.

The chain couples TRBV2 to TRBJ1-1, with D hard to call. This CDR3 has 13 residues. Germline V lookup: CDR1 SNHLY, CDR2 FYNNEI. V was clipped by 1 base and J by 11 bases, with 14 bases between them. CDR3 sequence reads: CASSEDVYTGAFF. The CDR3 DNA reads as TGTGCCAGCAGTGAAGACGTGTACACGGGGGCTTTCTTT.

The V call is TRBV5-4, the J call TRBJ2-7, with a tentative D call TRBD1 (6 bases). The germline gives CDR1 SGHNT, CDR2 YYREEE (reference sequence). Trimming left V 1 base short and J 4 bases short, with 6 bases between. The CDR3 contains 12 residues. CDR3 amino acids: CASSLTGYEQYF. CDR3 DNA sequence: TGTGCCAGCAGCTTGACAGGGTACGAGCAGTACTTC.

The chain has TRBV2 and TRBJ2-7, with a weak D call TRBD2 (5 bases). Trimming removed 5 bases from V and 4 bases from J, with 21 bases in between. The CDR3 is 16 residues long. Germline CDR1 is SNHLY and CDR2 is FYNNEI. In DNA, the CDR3 is TGTGCCAGCAGTAGAACAAGTCGGGAAGCACAGTACGAGCAGTACTTC. Translated: CASSRTSREAQYEQYF.

The V call is TRBV5-8, the J call TRBJ2-5; 7 bases are shared with TRBD1. The CDR3 loop spans 16 amino acids. After removal of 1 base from V and 2 bases from J, the junction contained 8 bases not matched to a gene. Germline-derived CDR1 and CDR2 are SGHTS and YDEGEE. The CDR3 is CASSLWSGGRQETQYF. DNA for the CDR3: TGTGCCAGCAGCTTGTGGTCAGGGGGACGTCAAGAGACCCAGTACTTC.

This clone was observed many times. The CDR3 loop is CAWRLQAASTEAFF. The CDR3 nucleotides are TGTGCCTGGAGACTTCAGGCAGCCAGCACTGAAGCTTTCTTT. The rearrangement joins TRBV30 to TRBJ1-1; no firm D call. The germline V gene has CDR1 GTSNPN and CDR2 SVGIG (reference sequence). V lost 3 bases, J lost 4 bases, and 15 bases lay in between. The CDR3 is 14 residues long.

The table lists this clone with a few counts. The CDR3 DNA is TGCGCCAGCAGGAGACAGGGGGCATGTCAGCCCCAGCATTTT. This gives the protein CASRRQGACQPQHF. This chain connects TRBV10-1 to TRBJ1-5; TRBD1 matches 10 bases. The V gene's germline CDR1 is WNHNN and CDR2 SYGVQD (reference sequence). Germline trimming cut 6 bases from V and 6 bases from J; bases unmatched to any gene: 5. The CDR3 runs 14 residues.

This chain joins TRBV28 and TRBJ1-2; D is unclear. The CDR3 is 15 residues long. Trimming pared 1 base from V and 2 bases from J, leaving 11 bases between. Germline CDR1 is MDHEN and CDR2 is SYDVKM. As DNA, the CDR3 is TGTGCCAGCAGTTTATCTCTCGGGGAAAACTATGGCTACACCTTC. It yields the protein CASSLSLGENYGYTF.

This sequence joins TRBV28 and TRBJ2-1; D perhaps matches TRBD2 (6 bases). The CDR3 length is 14 residues. The ends were cut back, 2 bases at V and 6 bases at J, with 11 bases in the middle. Germline CDR1 MDHEN, CDR2 SYDVKM. The DNA of the CDR3 is TGTGCCAGCAGTTTAGGGGGGAGGCTCAATGAGCAGTTCTTC. The encoded protein is CASSLGGRLNEQFF.

The V call is TRBV19, the J call TRBJ2-7, with 7 bases fitting TRBD1. The CDR3 loop spans 14 amino acids. With V trimmed by 5 bases and J by 2 bases, 6 bases remained unmatched. CDR1 and CDR2 from the germline V gene are LNHDA and SQIVND (reference sequence). In DNA, the CDR3 is TGTGCCAGTAGTGAGACAGGGTCGCCCTACGAGCAGTACTTC. Its protein is CASSETGSPYEQYF.

Only a few counts were recorded for this clone. The rearrangement links TRBV4-3 to TRBJ2-5, with D perhaps matching TRBD2 (6 bases). V gave up 4 bases and J gave up 5 bases, with 11 bases separating them. Germline lookup yields CDR1 LGHNA and CDR2 YSLEER. This CDR3 contains 13 residues. In nucleotides, the CDR3 is TGCGCCAGCAGCCGATCGGAGGGGGAGACCCAGTACTTC. Its translation: CASSRSEGETQYF.

This rearrangement joins TRBV19 to TRBJ2-1; 15 bases agree with TRBD2. The V segment lost 3 bases and the J segment 4 bases; nucleotides outside the gene matches: 10. Germline V gives CDR1 LNHDA, CDR2 SQIVND (reference sequence). There are 19 residues in the CDR3. CDR3 sequence: CASSIPVRTSGRAYNEQFF. In DNA, the CDR3 is TGTGCCAGTAGTATCCCGGTGAGGACTAGCGGGAGGGCTTACAATGAGCAGTTCTTC. The full variable domain, in which reference TRBV19 and TRBJ2-1 provide the parts outside the CDR3, is DGGITQSPKYLFRKEGQNVTLSCEQNLNHDAMYWYRQDPGQGLRLIYYSQIVNDFQKGDIAEGYSVSREKKESFPLTVTSAQKNPTAFYLCASSIPVRTSGRAYNEQFFGPGTRLTVL.

The chain is built from TRBV5-1 and TRBJ1-1; 10 nucleotides agree with TRBD1. The CDR3 extends over 14 amino acids. Germline loops: CDR1 SGHRS, CDR2 YFSETQ. Trimming removed 4 bases from V and 3 bases from J; junction bases left unmatched: 3. Written as DNA, the CDR3 is TGCGCCAGCAGCAGGGACAGGGGAGACACTGAAGCTTTCTTT. Translating it yields CASSRDRGDTEAFF.

The chain links TRBV28 to TRBJ1-2, with a possible D match to TRBD1 (5 bases). The CDR3 sequence is 12 residues long. Trimming left V 6 bases short and J 5 bases short, with 10 bases between. The germline V gene encodes CDR1 MDHEN and CDR2 SYDVKM. The CDR3: CASREQEYGYTF. CDR3 sequence (DNA): TGTGCCAGCAGGGAACAGGAGTATGGCTACACCTTC.

The chain is built from TRBV2 and TRBJ1-2; D is uncertain. The CDR3 length is 13 residues. Per the germline V gene, CDR1 is SNHLY and CDR2 is FYNNEI. The V end was cut by 8 bases, the J end by 7 bases, with 17 bases between. Here the CDR3 reads CASQEGSSLGYTF. The DNA of the CDR3 is TGTGCCAGCCAGGAAGGGAGTTCTCTTGGCTACACCTTC.

This clone appeared a few times. CDR3 amino acids: CASSQMTGAGNEQFF. The CDR3, as DNA: TGTGCCAGCAGCCAAATGACGGGAGCGGGTAATGAGCAGTTCTTC. The rearrangement links TRBV3-1 (or the pseudogene TRBV3-2) to TRBJ2-1; tentative D call: TRBD2 (6 bases). This CDR3 region has 15 residues. Germline V gives CDR1 LGHDT, CDR2 YNNKEL (reference sequence). V lost 2 bases and J lost 7, with 15 bases in between.

This clone was seen more than once but under ten times. Sequence at one end of the junction differs from germline and may be a read error. The V gene is TRBV2, the J gene TRBJ2-1; weak D call: TRBD1 (6 bases). The germline gives CDR1 SNHLY, CDR2 FYNNEI. CDR3 length: 13 amino acids. The CDR3 sequence: CASSASFRDTMIF. DNA of the CDR3: TGTGCCAGCAGTGCTTCTTTCCGGGACACAATGATCTTC.

This clone was observed a few times. The chain uses TRBV2 and TRBJ1-1; TRBD1 aligns across 8 bases. The trim removed 5 bases at V and 3 bases at J, leaving 8 bases unmatched. CDR1 is SNHLY and CDR2 is FYNNEI in the germline V gene. The CDR3 length is 15 residues. This CDR3 is CASSLQGVEDTEAFF. CDR3 bases: TGTGCCAGCAGTTTACAGGGGGTGGAGGACACTGAAGCTTTCTTT. The whole variable domain, remainder taken from reference TRBV2 and TRBJ1-1, is EPEVTQTPSHQVTQMGQEVILRCVPISNHLYFYWYRQILGQKVEFLVSFYNNEISEKSEIFDDQFSVERPDGSNFTLKIRSTKLEDSAMYFCASSLQGVEDTEAFFGQGTRLTVV.

This clone has more than one count but fewer than ten. The V gene is TRBV6-6, the J gene TRBJ1-1; D remains ambiguous. Germline V gene sequence: CDR1 MNHNY, CDR2 SVGAGI (reference sequence). The CDR3 consists of 11 residues. V lost 8 bases to trimming and J lost 5 bases, with 9 bases between them. The CDR3 DNA sequence: TGTGCCAGCGTCGAGGGTACTGAAGCTTTCTTT. Encoded protein: CASVEGTEAFF.

The J gene is TRBJ2-5, the V gene TRBV7-2; D is ambiguous. The CDR3 covers 13 residues. Germline lookup yields CDR1 SGHTA and CDR2 FQGNSA. The V end lost 5 bases, the J end lost 5 bases, and 12 bases lay between the germline ends. The CDR3 sequence is CASSSRRWETQYF. As DNA, the CDR3 is TGTGCCAGCAGCAGTCGGCGGTGGGAGACCCAGTACTTC.